This TCR beta chain was found in a study of T-cell reconstitution after alpha-beta-depleted transplantation in children. Study-wide findings and caveats: Among T cells one year after transplant, newly produced cells accounted for most counts and diversity. TCRbeta diversity was high at day 60 in some patients (a result of surviving recipient T cells and thymic progenitors). Roughly two months post-transplant, alpha-beta T cells reportedly originated from several hundred graft clones that had expanded.

This CDR3 comprises 17 residues. Losses at the gene ends were 5 bases for V and 1 base for J; bases not matched to a gene: 10. Germline V CDR1 and CDR2: MNHEY, SMNVEV (reference sequence). Unique molecular identifiers were incorporated when the TCRbeta library was constructed. TCRdb analysed the PCR reads with MiXCR anew, one entry per CDR3 protein. The sample lists about 540,000 distinct CDR3 sequences; 27% were seen once. A word on this clonotype: Its antigen is as yet unknown.

V is TRBV27 and J is TRBJ2-3; 9 bases line up with TRBD2. The receptor was isolated from a boy under three years old with Wiskott-Aldrich syndrome, due to receive a stem cell transplant. This specimen was PBMCs, taken before TCRalphabeta/CD19-depleted stem cell transplant. CDR3: CASSPTIAGAGTDTQYF. CDR3 sequence (DNA): TGTGCCAGCAGTCCTACAATAGCGGGAGCTGGCACAGATACGCAGTATTTT.